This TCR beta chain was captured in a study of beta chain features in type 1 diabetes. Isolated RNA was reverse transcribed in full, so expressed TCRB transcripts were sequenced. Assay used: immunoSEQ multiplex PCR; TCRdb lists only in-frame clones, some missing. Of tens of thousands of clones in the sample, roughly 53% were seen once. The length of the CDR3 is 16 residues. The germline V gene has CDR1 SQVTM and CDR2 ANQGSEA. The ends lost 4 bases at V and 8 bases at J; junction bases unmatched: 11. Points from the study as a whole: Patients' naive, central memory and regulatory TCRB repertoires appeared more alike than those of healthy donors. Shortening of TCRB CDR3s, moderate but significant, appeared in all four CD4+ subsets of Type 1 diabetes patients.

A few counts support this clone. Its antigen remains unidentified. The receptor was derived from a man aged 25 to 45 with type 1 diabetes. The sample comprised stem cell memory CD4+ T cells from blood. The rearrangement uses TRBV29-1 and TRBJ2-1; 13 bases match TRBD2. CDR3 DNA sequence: TGCAGCGTTGCCCCCCCTGGACTAGCGGGAGATTATGAGCAGTTCTTC. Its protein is CSVAPPGLAGDYEQFF.